Each of the 22 T cell receptor beta chains below was sequenced from the same sample in a study of PD-1 blockade in classical Hodgkin lymphoma. Sequenced by immunoSEQ multiplex PCR; TCRdb stores in-frame clones only, minus some. The top ten hold about a fifth of the sample, which has fewer than 30,000 clones, approximately 87% seen once. Autologous stem cell transplantation was followed by relapse in every patient, and brentuximab vedotin exposure varied. The sequences come from peripheral blood mononuclear cells (PBMCs), collected before the second cycle of nivolumab. The receptors derive from a human donor with classical Hodgkin lymphoma.

J is TRBJ1-2 and V is TRBV28, with TRBD1 identical over 9 bases. The germline V gene encodes CDR1 MDHEN and CDR2 SYDVKM. The ends lost 5 bases at V and 0 bases at J; junction bases unmatched: 10. CDR3 length: 17 amino acids. This chain's CDR3 is CASSPGTGNGANYGYTF. The CDR3, as DNA: TGTGCCAGCAGTCCTGGGACAGGGAATGGGGCTAACTATGGCTACACCTTC.

The V call is TRBV19, the J call TRBJ1-3; possibly TRBD1 for D (5 bases). V gave up 6 bases and J gave up 8 bases, with 14 bases separating them. CDR3 length equals 13 residues. The germline CDR1 and CDR2 sequences are LNHDA and SQIVND (reference sequence). This CDR3 reads CASRTPSRDTIYF. Written as DNA, the CDR3 is TGTGCCAGTAGGACACCGTCCAGGGACACCATATATTTT.

This clone has just a few counts. The chain has TRBV5-4 and TRBJ2-1, with 13 bases identical to TRBD2. V shed 0 bases and J 2 bases; nucleotides not matched to a gene: 5. The CDR3 extends over 18 amino acids. The germline V gene has CDR1 SGHNT and CDR2 YYREEE (reference sequence). This CDR3 reads CASSLGLAGGPAYNEQFF. In nucleotides, the CDR3 is TGTGCCAGCAGCTTGGGACTAGCGGGAGGCCCCGCCTACAATGAGCAGTTCTTC. Full variable domain (missing parts from reference TRBV5-4 and TRBJ2-1): ETGVTQSPTHLIKTRGQQVTLRCSSQSGHNTVSWYQQALGQGPQFIFQYYREEENGRGNFPPRFSGLQFPNYSSELNVNALELDDSALYLCASSLGLAGGPAYNEQFFGPGTRLTVL.

This clone was counted a few times. The chain has TRBV7-9 and TRBJ1-5; D is possibly TRBD1 (5 bases). V gave up 3 bases and J gave up 6 bases, with 9 bases separating them. CDR3 length: 13 residues. The germline V gene encodes CDR1 SEHNR and CDR2 FQNEAQ (reference sequence). The CDR3 sequence is CASSLGPGQPQHF. CDR3 DNA sequence: TGTGCCAGCAGCTTGGGACCGGGTCAGCCCCAGCATTTT.

The rearrangement uses TRBV10-3 and TRBJ2-2; D unresolved. This CDR3 has 13 residues. Trimming took 4 bases from V and 7 from J, leaving 10 bases between them. CDR1 is ENHRY, CDR2 SYGVKD, per germline. CDR3 DNA: TGTGCCATCAGTGCTGTTTCTGGCGGGGAGCTGTTTTTT. This translates into CAISAVSGGELFF.

This chain joins TRBV7-9 and TRBJ2-5, with D uncertain. CDR3 length equals 12 residues. Trimming cost V 1 base and J 5 bases, with 5 bases left between them. Germline V lookup: CDR1 SEHNR, CDR2 FQNEAQ (reference sequence). The CDR3 DNA is TGTGCCAGCAGCTTAGATTCTGAGACCCAGTACTTC. Its protein is CASSLDSETQYF.

The V and J genes are TRBV10-3 and TRBJ1-3, with no clear D. Per the germline V gene, CDR1 is ENHRY and CDR2 is SYGVKD. V lost 10 bases to trimming and J lost 3 bases, with 19 bases between them. The CDR3 contains 15 residues. The CDR3 reads CATVPGTSGGNTIYF. In nucleotides, the CDR3 is TGTGCCACCGTCCCGGGAACATCGGGTGGAAACACCATATATTTT.

J is TRBJ1-1 and V is TRBV19; D perhaps matches TRBD1 (6 bases). The CDR3 extends over 14 amino acids. Germline assignment: CDR1 LNHDA and CDR2 SQIVND (reference sequence). V lost 3 bases and J lost 5, with 13 bases in between. CDR3 in DNA: TGTGCCAGTAGTATTGAGTCAGGGGTAACTGAAGCTTTCTTT. It encodes CASSIESGVTEAFF.

V gene TRBV5-4 combines with J gene TRBJ2-5; D possibly uses TRBD1 or TRBD2 (6 bases each). The CDR3 covers 15 residues. Germline loops: CDR1 SGHNT, CDR2 YYREEE (reference sequence). Trimming took 1 base from V and 1 from J, leaving 11 bases between them. The CDR3 DNA reads TGTGCCAGCAGCTTGAGTACGGGGGCCCAAGAGACCCAGTACTTC. It specifies CASSLSTGAQETQYF.

This clone was picked up one time. V usage is TRBV9 and J usage is TRBJ2-3, with D possibly matching TRBD2 (6 bases). Between the trimmed V and J ends, which lost 4 bases and 0 bases, there was a span of 12 bases. In germline, CDR1 is SGDLS, CDR2 YYNGEE. The CDR3 is 15 residues long. CDR3 amino acids: CASSPRDWSTDTQYF. CDR3 coding DNA: TGTGCCAGCAGCCCCCGGGACTGGAGCACAGATACGCAGTATTTT.

This clone occurred a few times. The chain recombines TRBV6-1 with TRBJ1-6, with TRBD1 matching over 9 bases. Germline CDR1 and CDR2: MNHNS and SASEGT. V dropped 4 bases and J dropped 7; count of bases not matched to a gene: 5. This CDR3 region has 15 residues. CDR3 protein: CASSVDRGYNSPLHF. CDR3 bases: TGTGCCAGCAGTGTGGACAGGGGCTACAATTCACCCCTCCACTTT.

The chain couples TRBV28 to TRBJ1-2; D is uncertain. CDR3 size: 13 residues. In germline, CDR1 is MDHEN, CDR2 SYDVKM. With 6 bases removed from V and 4 bases from J, the gap between germline ends came to 12 bases. The CDR3 spells CASRPGRSYGYTF. DNA of the CDR3: TGTGCCAGCAGACCTGGACGTTCCTATGGCTACACCTTC.

The J gene is TRBJ2-2, the V gene TRBV5-6, with TRBD1 matching 9 bases. The CDR3 has 16 residues. V was clipped by 3 bases and J by 5 bases; unmatched bases: 8. CDR1 is SGHDT and CDR2 is YYEEEE in the germline V gene. Here the CDR3 reads CASSSYGTGLTGELFF. As DNA, the CDR3 is TGTGCCAGCAGCTCATACGGGACAGGGTTGACCGGGGAGCTGTTTTTT. Full variable domain (missing parts from reference TRBV5-6 and TRBJ2-2): DAGVTQSPTHLIKTRGQQVTLRCSPKSGHDTVSWYQQALGQGPQFIFQYYEEEERQRGNFPDRFSGHQFPNYSSELNVNALLLGDSALYLCASSSYGTGLTGELFFGEGSRLTVL.

The chain links TRBV28 to TRBJ1-5; D remains ambiguous. The ends were cut back, 3 bases at V and 0 bases at J, with 6 bases in the middle. This CDR3 region has 14 residues. CDR1 is MDHEN and CDR2 is SYDVKM in the germline V gene. The CDR3 here is CASSLIYSNQPQHF. The CDR3 DNA reads as TGTGCCAGCAGTTTGATCTATAGCAATCAGCCCCAGCATTTT.

The rearrangement joins TRBV7-8 to TRBJ1-4; 11 bases match TRBD1. CDR1 SGHVS and CDR2 FQNEAQ come from the germline V gene. The CDR3 covers 14 residues. J gave up 6 bases and V 3 bases, and 0 bases lay outside the gene matches. CDR3 region: CASSLGQGDEKLFF. For the CDR3, the DNA is TGTGCCAGCAGCTTGGGACAGGGGGATGAAAAACTGTTTTTT.

V is TRBV4-1 and J is TRBJ2-2; TRBD1 agrees at 7 bases. The CDR3 totals 18 residues. With 0 bases clipped from V and 6 bases from J, the junction kept 13 bases outside the gene matches. CDR1 and CDR2 from the germline V gene are MGHRA and YSYEKL. The CDR3, as DNA: TGCGCCAGCAGCCAAGATTCATTCGGGACAGCCGGGCCCGGGGAGCTGTTTTTT. Translating it yields CASSQDSFGTAGPGELFF.

The rearrangement joins TRBV4-1 to TRBJ1-4; 12 bases match TRBD1. The CDR3 covers 16 residues. The germline CDR1 and CDR2 sequences are MGHRA and YSYEKL. With V trimmed by 4 bases and J by 4 bases, 4 bases remained unmatched. CDR3 sequence (DNA): TGCGCCAGCAGCCTGGGACAGGGGGCATTTAATGAAAAACTGTTTTTT. This codes for CASSLGQGAFNEKLFF.

The V call is TRBV7-9, the J call TRBJ1-2, with D hard to call. The CDR3 loop spans 14 amino acids. Trimming removed 1 base at V and 4 bases at J, with 10 bases between. Germline lookup yields CDR1 SEHNR and CDR2 FQNEAQ (reference sequence). Here the CDR3 DNA reads TGTGCCAGCAGCTTAGTCTGGCAGACCTATGGCTACACCTTC. Translated: CASSLVWQTYGYTF.

The chain joins TRBV19 to TRBJ2-2; perhaps TRBD1 as D (5 bases). The germline gives CDR1 LNHDA, CDR2 SQIVND (reference sequence). V dropped 3 bases and J dropped 4 bases, with 9 bases sitting between them. This CDR3 region has 14 residues. Here the CDR3 reads CASSMGRTTGELFF. For the CDR3, the DNA is TGTGCCAGTAGTATGGGGCGGACCACCGGGGAGCTGTTTTTT.

The V gene is TRBV7-9, the J gene TRBJ1-6; D perhaps matches TRBD1 (5 bases). This CDR3 is 15 amino acids long. Germline V CDR1 and CDR2: SEHNR, FQNEAQ (reference sequence). Trimming cost V 1 base and J 5 bases, with 9 bases left between them. CDR3 sequence reads: CASSLGGRNNSPLHF. The CDR3 nucleotides read TGTGCCAGCAGCTTAGGGGGGAGAAATAATTCACCCCTCCACTTT.

This clone was seen once. The V and J genes are TRBV28 and TRBJ2-5; D gene unclear. The CDR3 contains 14 residues. In germline, CDR1 is MDHEN, CDR2 SYDVKM. Trimming took off 3 bases at V and 1 base at J, with 9 bases between the two ends. The chain's CDR3 is CASSFWISQETQYF. For the CDR3, the DNA is TGTGCCAGCAGTTTTTGGATATCCCAAGAGACCCAGTACTTC. The entire variable domain, with the rest obtained from reference TRBV28 and TRBJ2-5, is as follows: DVKVTQSSRYLVKRTGEKVFLECVQDMDHENMFWYRQDPGLGLRLIYFSYDVKMKEKGDIPEGYSVSREKKERFSLILESASTNQTSMYLCASSFWISQETQYFGPGTRLLVL.

The rearrangement uses TRBV9 and TRBJ2-2; D may be TRBD1 (6 bases). Germline V gene lookup returns CDR1 SGDLS and CDR2 YYNGEE. V was clipped by 4 bases and J by 3 bases, with 16 bases between them. The CDR3 contains 16 residues. The CDR3 protein is CASSLTGWVDTGELFF. CDR3 nucleotide sequence: TGTGCCAGCAGCCTCACAGGGTGGGTTGACACCGGGGAGCTGTTTTTT. Together with reference TRBV9 and TRBJ2-2, the CDR3 gives the full variable domain: DSGVTQTPKHLITATGQRVTLRCSPRSGDLSVYWYQQSLDQGLQFLIQYYNGEERAKGNILERFSAQQFPDLHSELNLSSLELGDSALYFCASSLTGWVDTGELFFGEGSRLTVL.